A single sample gave rise to the 9 T cell receptor beta chains below, sequenced in a study of human T cells and chemical hapten exposure. Time point described: patch test 2, 6 weeks after DPC sensitization. Noted treatment: therapeutic diphenylcyclopropenone sensitization with weekly scalp DPC. TCRdb recomputed calls from the RACE reads with MiXCR, one row per CDR3 protein. The sample has 65,000 to 100,000 distinct CDR3 sequences; more than 6.5% are singletons. Sequenced material: whole blood, taken in connection with sensitization to the hapten diphenylcyclopropenone (DPC). Receptors originate from a woman in her twenties or thirties with alopecia areata. Some clones in this sample may be carry-over from other donors' samples.

This clonotype was seen a few times. The chain is built from TRBV7-8 and TRBJ1-1, with 10 positions matching TRBD1. The germline gives CDR1 SGHVS, CDR2 FQNEAQ. V was clipped by 2 bases and J by 1 base; unmatched bases: 16. CDR3 length: 20 amino acids. The CDR3 spells CASSLSSYGGTGDSNTEAFF. CDR3 coding DNA: TGTGCCAGCAGCTTATCGTCTTATGGGGGGACAGGGGACTCGAACACTGAAGCTTTCTTT.

This clonotype was detected many times. V gene TRBV27 combines with J gene TRBJ2-7; D call uncertain. In germline, CDR1 is MNHEY, CDR2 SMNVEV (reference sequence). V lost 3 bases and J 2 bases, leaving 8 bases between the germline ends. There are 13 residues in the CDR3. Here the CDR3 reads CASSFAVAYEQYF. The CDR3 nucleotides read TGTGCCAGCAGTTTCGCAGTGGCCTACGAGCAGTACTTC.

This clonotype was detected only a few times. The chain combines TRBV28 with TRBJ1-5; D ambiguous. CDR1 is MDHEN, CDR2 SYDVKM, per germline. The CDR3 has 17 amino acids. Trimming shortened V by 7 bases and J by 1 base, and 20 bases separated the two germline ends. CDR3 residues: CASTYPPYRGSNQPQHF. The CDR3 DNA follows: TGTGCCAGCACCTACCCCCCGTACAGAGGGAGCAATCAGCCCCAGCATTTT.

This clonotype was detected ten times or more. The CDR3 nucleotides read TGTGCCAGCACCCGCGGGGGGGGGGCCTACGAGCAGTACTTC. It is translated as CASTRGGGAYEQYF. The V gene is TRBV6-5, the J gene TRBJ2-7, with 9 bases matching TRBD2. This CDR3 has 14 amino acids. In germline, CDR1 is MNHEY, CDR2 SVGAGI. Trimming cost V 7 bases and J 2 bases; bases outside gene matches: 6.

Many counts were recorded for this clonotype. V and J are TRBV20-1 and TRBJ2-1; tentatively, D is TRBD2 (5 bases). Trimming removed 6 bases at V and 10 bases at J, with 22 bases between. The CDR3 is 14 residues long. Germline CDR1 is DFQATT and CDR2 is SNEGSKA (reference sequence). CDR3 DNA: TGCAGTGCCTCCCGCGGGCTAACGCCCTGGGAGCAGTTCTTC. This encodes CSASRGLTPWEQFF.

Points on this clonotype: A read error is possible here, since a much larger clone lies one base away. The chain recombines TRBV20-1 with TRBJ1-4, with a weak D call TRBD1 (5 bases). The CDR3 runs 15 residues. Germline V gene lookup returns CDR1 DFQATT and CDR2 SNEGSKA (reference sequence). In nucleotides, the CDR3 is TGCAGTGCTTTCCAGGGAACTACAACTAATGAAAAACCGTTTTTT. Translated: CSAFQGTTTNEKPFF.

This clonotype was picked up a small number of times. The chain combines TRBV12-5 with TRBJ2-4; no clear D gene. The CDR3 extends over 14 amino acids. CDR1 and CDR2 from the germline V gene are LGHNT and FRNRAP. Trimming cost V 7 bases and J 0 bases, with 10 bases left between them. CDR3 DNA: TGTGCTAGTGCCGAAATACTAGCCAAAAACATTCAGTACTTC. Amino acids: CASAEILAKNIQYF.

This clonotype showed up just a few times. The chain has TRBV20-1 and TRBJ2-7; D is uncertain. Trimming took 0 bases from V and 0 from J, leaving 6 bases between them. Germline lookup yields CDR1 DFQATT and CDR2 SNEGSKA (reference sequence). The CDR3 is made up of 13 amino acids. Here the CDR3 DNA reads TGCAGTGCTAGAGACGTGGGCTCCTACGAGCAGTACTTC. Its translation is CSARDVGSYEQYF.

This clonotype occurred a few times. The genes are TRBV20-1 and TRBJ2-4, with 8 bases aligning to TRBD1. This CDR3 contains 14 residues. The germline V gene encodes CDR1 DFQATT and CDR2 SNEGSKA (reference sequence). The V segment lost 6 bases and the J segment 3 bases; nucleotides outside the gene matches: 7. Written as DNA, the CDR3 is TGCAGTGCAACCCAGGGGGCCGGCAAAAACATTCAGTACTTC. It specifies CSATQGAGKNIQYF.